The 23 T cell receptor beta chains in this list originate from one sample, sequenced in a study of OX40 agonist ivuxolimab in advanced cancers. Measured with immunoSEQ multiplex PCR; TCRdb has only the in-frame clones, and not every one. The table shows about 70,000 clones, with around 86% occurring only once. The input for sequencing was CD4+ or CD8+ T cells sorted from blood, taken in a trial of the OX40 agonist ivuxolimab. These receptors were obtained from an adult with an advanced solid tumor such as melanoma, head and neck, liver or kidney cancer.

This chain joins TRBV29-1 and TRBJ2-5; 7 bases match TRBD1. CDR1 SQVTM and CDR2 ANQGSEA come from the germline V gene. V gave up 8 bases and J gave up 0 bases; unmatched junction bases: 9. The CDR3 length is 14 residues. Here the CDR3 DNA reads TGCAGCTACACATCGAGGGGGCACCAAGAGACCCAGTACTTC. Amino acid sequence: CSYTSRGHQETQYF.

The chain is built from TRBV7-2 and TRBJ2-2; perhaps TRBD2 as D (7 bases). The length of the CDR3 is 16 residues. Looked up from germline, CDR1 is SGHTA and CDR2 is FQGNSA. The V end lost 5 bases, the J end lost 0 bases, and 13 bases lay between the germline ends. The CDR3 DNA follows: TGTGCCAGCAGCCCCCAGGGGACTACGAACACCGGGGAGCTGTTTTTT. This gives the protein CASSPQGTTNTGELFF. Full variable domain (remainder filled in from reference TRBV7-2 and TRBJ2-2): GAGVSQSPSNKVTEKGKDVELRCDPISGHTALYWYRQSLGQGLEFLIYFQGNSAPDKSGLPSDRFSAERTGGSVSTLTIQRTQQEDSAVYLCASSPQGTTNTGELFFGEGSRLTVL.

The gene calls are TRBV2 and TRBJ2-1; 11 nucleotides align to TRBD2. This CDR3 comprises 14 residues. With 5 bases clipped from V and 8 bases from J, the junction kept 5 bases outside the gene matches. Germline V gene sequence: CDR1 SNHLY, CDR2 FYNNEI. CDR3 residues: CASSTGTSGYEQFF. DNA of the CDR3: TGTGCCAGCAGTACCGGGACTAGCGGTTATGAGCAGTTCTTC.

The gene calls are TRBV6-5 and TRBJ1-6, with D hard to call. The CDR3 runs to 16 residues. V was trimmed by 3 bases and J by 0 bases, leaving 9 bases between them. CDR1 is MNHEY and CDR2 is SVGAGI in the germline V gene. Here the CDR3 DNA reads TGTGCCAGCAGTTATTTAGCACGCTCCTATAATTCACCCCTCCACTTT. This encodes CASSYLARSYNSPLHF.

The chain employs TRBV19 and TRBJ2-5; the match to TRBD2 covers 9 bases. The CDR3 is 16 residues long. Germline-derived CDR1 and CDR2 are LNHDA and SQIVND (reference sequence). Germline trimming cut 3 bases from V and 5 bases from J; bases unmatched to any gene: 10. The CDR3 region is CASSIGLAGPRETQYF. The CDR3 DNA follows: TGTGCCAGTAGTATCGGGCTAGCGGGGCCCCGGGAGACCCAGTACTTC.

This chain links TRBV28 with TRBJ2-7; TRBD1 aligns across 7 bases. CDR1 MDHEN and CDR2 SYDVKM come from the germline V gene. The CDR3 has 12 amino acids. The trim removed 1 base at V and 6 bases at J, leaving 0 bases unmatched. For the CDR3, the DNA is TGTGCCAGCAGTTTATACAGGGGCGAGCAGTACTTC. Translating it yields CASSLYRGEQYF.

The V and J genes are TRBV28 and TRBJ1-2; 7 bases agree with TRBD1. This CDR3 has 15 residues. The V gene's germline CDR1 is MDHEN and CDR2 SYDVKM. After removal of 3 bases from V and 4 bases from J, the junction contained 8 bases not matched to a gene. The CDR3 sequence: CASSLGDSSRYGYTF. CDR3 coding DNA: TGTGCCAGCAGTTTGGGGGACAGTTCACGCTATGGCTACACCTTC.

J is TRBJ2-3 and V is TRBV7-9; D remains unclear. The CDR3 loop spans 13 amino acids. V lost 1 base, J lost 5 bases, and 7 bases lay in between. Germline lookup yields CDR1 SEHNR and CDR2 FQNEAQ (reference sequence). The CDR3 sequence is CASSLETGDTQYF. CDR3 coding DNA: TGTGCCAGCAGCTTAGAGACGGGAGATACGCAGTATTTT.

This chain connects TRBV5-4 to TRBJ2-2; D is tentatively TRBD1 or TRBD2 (5 bases each). V lost 4 bases, J lost 1 base, and 11 bases lay in between. Germline lookup yields CDR1 SGHNT and CDR2 YYREEE (reference sequence). There are 15 residues in the CDR3. The CDR3: CASSRGTENTGELFF. In DNA form, the CDR3 reads TGTGCCAGCAGCCGAGGGACGGAGAACACCGGGGAGCTGTTTTTT.

The J gene is TRBJ1-1, the V gene TRBV9; a possible D gene is TRBD1 (6 bases). The CDR3 has 13 amino acids. V dropped 4 bases and J dropped 5 bases, with 12 bases sitting between them. Germline assignment: CDR1 SGDLS and CDR2 YYNGEE. The CDR3 here is CASSPGATTEAFF. The CDR3 coding sequence is TGTGCCAGCAGCCCAGGGGCGACAACTGAAGCTTTCTTT.

The J gene is TRBJ1-5, the V gene TRBV18; D remains ambiguous. Germline-derived CDR1 and CDR2 are KGHSH and LQKENI. CDR3 size: 13 residues. Between the trimmed V and J ends, which lost 2 bases and 11 bases, there was a span of 13 bases. This chain's CDR3 is CASSPGDQAAQHF. As DNA, the CDR3 is TGTGCCAGCTCACCAGGAGATCAGGCAGCCCAGCATTTT.

The V call is TRBV7-9, the J call TRBJ2-5, with 7 bases aligning to TRBD1. Germline loops: CDR1 SEHNR, CDR2 FQNEAQ (reference sequence). This CDR3 contains 14 residues. The ends lost 6 bases at V and 1 base at J; junction bases unmatched: 5. The CDR3 coding sequence is TGTGCCAGCAGTTTCGGGACAGCCCAAGAGACCCAGTACTTC. Translation: CASSFGTAQETQYF.

The J gene is TRBJ2-5, the V gene TRBV4-1; D possibly uses TRBD1 or TRBD2 (5 bases each). The CDR3 runs 17 residues. V dropped 4 bases and J dropped 2 bases, with 20 bases sitting between them. Looked up from germline, CDR1 is MGHRA and CDR2 is YSYEKL. This CDR3 is CASSLQGPGSSQETQYF. The CDR3 DNA reads TGCGCCAGCAGCCTACAAGGGCCAGGGAGCTCTCAAGAGACCCAGTACTTC.

The J gene is TRBJ1-4, the V gene TRBV28; a possible D gene is TRBD1 (6 bases). The CDR3 length is 13 residues. CDR1 and CDR2 from the germline V gene are MDHEN and SYDVKM. Trimming took off 3 bases at V and 10 bases at J, with 12 bases between the two ends. The CDR3 loop is CASSFSRGGKLFF. The CDR3 nucleotides read TGTGCCAGCAGTTTTTCCAGGGGTGGAAAACTGTTTTTT.

CDR3: CASSGDRDYGYTF. In nucleotides, the CDR3 is TGTGCCAGCAGTGGGGACAGGGACTATGGCTACACCTTC. The chain joins TRBV2 to TRBJ1-2, with TRBD1 identical over 9 bases. V shed 4 bases, J shed 3 bases, and the junction held 0 bases outside the gene matches. This CDR3 is 13 amino acids long. Germline loops: CDR1 SNHLY, CDR2 FYNNEI.

This clone was found once. CDR3 amino acids: CASRAGAANYGYTF. The CDR3 DNA reads as TGTGCCAGCAGGGCAGGGGCGGCTAACTATGGCTACACCTTC. The gene calls are TRBV28 and TRBJ1-2; possible D gene TRBD1, 6 bases. The CDR3 consists of 14 residues. Trimming removed 6 bases from V and 0 bases from J, with 11 bases in between. Per germline, CDR1 MDHEN and CDR2 SYDVKM.

The rearrangement uses TRBV5-1 and TRBJ2-1; D is tentatively TRBD1 or TRBD2 (5 bases each). The ends were cut back, 7 bases at V and 9 bases at J, with 14 bases in the middle. Germline lookup yields CDR1 SGHRS and CDR2 YFSETQ. The CDR3 spans 12 residues. The CDR3 region has the DNA TGCGCCAGCTTCGAAGGGGCGGGTGAGCAGTTCTTC. It translates to CASFEGAGEQFF.

The chain carries TRBV4-3 and TRBJ2-7, with TRBD1 identical over 8 bases. Germline V gene lookup returns CDR1 LGHNA and CDR2 YSLEER. With 0 bases clipped from V and 5 bases from J, the junction kept 3 bases outside the gene matches. CDR3 length: 14 residues. The CDR3 region has the DNA TGCGCCAGCAGCCAAGACAGGGGGCACCACGAGCAGTACTTC. Its translation is CASSQDRGHHEQYF.

The CDR3 protein is CASSLSPDRRTGELFF. The CDR3 coding sequence is TGCGCCAGCAGCTTGAGCCCGGACAGAAGAACCGGGGAGCTGTTTTTT. The chain has TRBV5-1 and TRBJ2-2; a possible D gene is TRBD1 (6 bases). Germline V lookup: CDR1 SGHRS, CDR2 YFSETQ. The CDR3 is 16 residues long. The V and J ends lost 1 base and 5 bases respectively, with 15 bases between them.

This rearrangement joins TRBV15 to TRBJ2-5; 7 bases fit TRBD1. Germline-derived CDR1 and CDR2 are LNHNV and YYDKDF (reference sequence). The CDR3 has 15 residues. V trimming: 3 bases; J trimming: 0 bases; junction bases outside the gene matches: 4. The CDR3: CATSRATGYQETQYF. The CDR3 nucleotides are TGTGCCACCAGCAGGGCGACAGGGTACCAAGAGACCCAGTACTTC.

This chain joins TRBV5-1 and TRBJ1-4, with 8 bases identical to TRBD1. With 1 base clipped from V and 7 bases from J, the junction kept 3 bases outside the gene matches. Germline assignment: CDR1 SGHRS and CDR2 YFSETQ. The CDR3 totals 14 residues. CDR3 region: CASSLQGAGEKLFF. CDR3 DNA: TGCGCCAGCAGCTTGCAGGGGGCGGGTGAAAAACTGTTTTTT.

The CDR3 reads CASSPSGEGSYGYTF. CDR3 coding DNA: TGTGCCAGCTCACCCTCAGGGGAGGGGAGCTATGGCTACACCTTC. The chain recombines TRBV18 with TRBJ1-2; TRBD1 is a possible D gene (6 bases). Germline CDR1 KGHSH, CDR2 LQKENI. V was cut by 3 bases and J by 4 bases, with 15 bases left in between. The CDR3 extends over 15 amino acids.

The V gene is TRBV5-1, the J gene TRBJ2-6; 7 nucleotides agree with TRBD1. V dropped 0 bases and J dropped 2; count of bases not matched to a gene: 5. The CDR3 has 17 residues. CDR1 and CDR2 from the germline V gene are SGHRS and YFSETQ. The chain's CDR3 is CASSLEGALPGANVLTF. CDR3 nucleotides: TGCGCCAGCAGCTTGGAGGGGGCTCTTCCTGGGGCCAACGTCCTGACTTTC.